This entry lists 2 T cell receptor beta chains sequenced from one sample in a study of spatial heterogeneity in lung cancer. Sample time point: sample taken at primary tumor resection. TCRdb re-analysed the 5' RACE reads in MiXCR, keeping a single row per CDR3 protein. Of about 22,000 distinct CDR3 sequences in the sample, just under 6% are singletons; the top ten hold roughly 36%. The sequenced sample was PBMCs, obtained at surgery. The receptors come from a male donor with early-stage non-small cell lung cancer.

Worth noting for this clonotype: With a much larger clone just one base away, this may be a read error. The CDR3 DNA reads as TGTGCCAACAGTGAGGGCAATCAGCCCCAGCATTTT. Residues: CANSEGNQPQHF. The V and J genes are TRBV10-3 and TRBJ1-5; D is undetermined. Looked up from germline, CDR1 is ENHRY and CDR2 is SYGVKD. The length of the CDR3 is 12 residues.

This clonotype was picked up many times. J is TRBJ2-2 and V is TRBV7-8; no clear D. V was cut by 5 bases and J by 0 bases, with 7 bases left in between. The CDR3 spans 14 residues. Germline V gene lookup returns CDR1 SGHVS and CDR2 FQNEAQ. The CDR3 region has the DNA TGTGCCAGCAGCCCTAGTGCGAACACCGGGGAGCTGTTTTTT. Its protein is CASSPSANTGELFF.